Listed below are T cell receptor beta chains from one sample, sequenced in a study of blood T cell repertoires in COVID-19. Profiling relied on immunoSEQ multiplex PCR, and the TCRdb table lists in-frame clones only, not all of them. The table has 250,000 or so clones, approximately 86% seen once; the top ten hold roughly 4.9%. Material: peripheral blood. The receptor set was obtained from a woman aged 55-75 years with COVID-19, enrolled during active disease. CDR3s include the opening cysteine and the closing phenylalanine or tryptophan. The D gene is left open where the match is weak. A clone size is listed for some rows: how often the clone was seen (once, few, many), or a class if it is expanded.

d_gene	v_gene	j_gene	abundance	CDR3nt	CDR3aa
TRBD1	TRBV7-9	TRBJ1-3	NA	TGTGCCAGCAGCCCACAGGGGGGGCGGACCTCTGGAAACACCATATATTTT	CASSPQGGRTSGNTIYF
TRBD1	TRBV6-5	TRBJ1-5	few	TGTGCCAGCAGCGGTACAGGGGGACAGGGTCAGCCCCAGCATTTT	CASSGTGGQGQPQHF
NA	TRBV11-2	TRBJ2-7	once	TGTGCCAGCAGTGATAGCAGGGGTTGGACCTACGAGCAGTACTTC	CASSDSRGWTYEQYF
TRBD1	TRBV4-1	TRBJ2-7	NA	TGCGCCAGCAGCCAAGATCGGATGTTAGGGACAGGGGGTTACGAGCAGTACTTC	CASSQDRMLGTGGYEQYF
NA	TRBV5-1	TRBJ2-2	NA	TGCGCCAGCAGCTTGGGGAGGGAGCTACCCCCCGGGGAGCTGTTTTTT	CASSLGRELPPGELFF
NA	TRBV7-8	TRBJ2-5	NA	TGTGCCAGCCGCAGGGGTGGTCAAGAGACCCAGTACTTC	CASRRGGQETQYF
NA	TRBV28	TRBJ1-6	once	TGTGCCAGCAGTTTAGTGCAGGGAAGGTCACCCCTCCACTTT	CASSLVQGRSPLHF
NA	TRBV11-2	TRBJ2-3	NA	TGTGCCAGCAGCCCCCGACTCATTAGGGGCTTGAGCACAGATACGCAGTATTTT	CASSPRLIRGLSTDTQYF
NA	TRBV28	TRBJ1-2	NA	TGTGCCAGCAGTTTCACGGGGCGGGGTGGCTACACCTTC	CASSFTGRGGYTF
TRBD1	TRBV19	TRBJ1-5	NA	TGTGCCAGTAGTATCTTGAAGGGACAGGGGAGGAATCAGCCCCAGCATTTT	CASSILKGQGRNQPQHF
TRBD1	TRBV5-1	TRBJ1-1	NA	TGCGCCAGCCCTCTCCGGGACAGGGGGCTTAGAACTGAAGCTTTCTTT	CASPLRDRGLRTEAFF
NA	TRBV14	TRBJ1-2	NA	TGTGCCAGCAGCCTACTTATTAACTATGGCTACACCTTC	CASSLLINYGYTF
NA	TRBV7-2	TRBJ2-3	NA	TGTGCCAGCAGCTCAAGCGGGCTAAACACAGATACGCAGTATTTT	CASSSSGLNTDTQYF
TRBD1	TRBV24-1	TRBJ2-4	NA	TGTGCCACCAGTGATTCCACTAGGGACAGGGACAAAAACATTCAGTACTTC	CATSDSTRDRDKNIQYF
TRBD2	TRBV18	TRBJ2-1	NA	TGTGCCAGCTCACCAGAGGCCGGACTAGCGGGAGGCAATGAGCAGTTCTTC	CASSPEAGLAGGNEQFF
TRBD1	TRBV9	TRBJ1-4	NA	TGTGCCAGCAGCGTCCAGGGGGCGCGAAATGAAAAACTGTTTTTT	CASSVQGARNEKLFF
TRBD2	TRBV4-2	TRBJ2-7	NA	TGTGCCAGCAGCCAAGAGGCGGTCCTAGCGGGAGGGCCCCCCTACGAGCAGTACTTC	CASSQEAVLAGGPPYEQYF